Ten or more counts support the clone carrying this TCR beta chain. This entry belongs to a study of CD8+CD57+ T cells in acquired aplastic anemia. Study summary: CD4+ and CD8+ cells, once sorted, gave DNA averaging about 3 ug.

CDR1 is DFQATT and CDR2 is SNEGSKA in the germline V gene (reference sequence). The CDR3 extends over 14 amino acids. The trim removed 4 bases at V and 6 bases at J, leaving 11 bases unmatched. An expansion of CD8+CD57+ cells by flow cytometry had been shown in patients chosen for sequencing. TCR beta VDJ and CDR3 profiling used genomic DNA as template. TCRdb independently ran MiXCR on the reads; one entry per CDR3 protein. This sample has under 350,000 distinct CDR3 sequences, with under 65% found just once. The sequenced material came from sorted CD4+, CD8+, or CD8+CD57+ T cells (not recorded which) from PBMCs. This chain connects TRBV20-1 to TRBJ2-5; TRBD2 matches 7 bases. This TCR derives from a human donor with aplastic anemia. The CDR3 bases are TGCAGTGCTAAGCCTAGCGGACCCACCCAGACCCAGTACTTC. Translating gives CSAKPSGPTQTQYF.